This TCR beta chain was retrieved from a study of T cell responses to AZD1222 COVID-19 vaccine. Findings of the study overall: The donor group comprised mostly white British people and more females; the analysis possibly underestimated clonal diversity.

With V trimmed by 2 bases and J by 2 bases, 6 bases remained unmatched. Germline loops: CDR1 GTSNPN, CDR2 SVGIG (reference sequence). CDR3 length: 17 amino acids. Doses given second, at about 4 or about 12 weeks, were pooled. Comments on this clone: Its antigen is undetermined.

Method: immunoSEQ multiplex PCR; TCRdb's copy keeps in-frame clones and lacks some. The data show around 25,000 clones, roughly 91% seen once. The material sequenced was peripheral blood, taken 28 days after the second AZD1222 dose. The source of this sequence is an adult who received the AZD1222 COVID-19 vaccine. The chain employs TRBV30 and TRBJ2-6; the match to TRBD2 covers 10 bases. CDR3 amino acids: CAWSRWLAGAGANVLTF. CDR3 DNA: TGTGCCTGGAGTAGGTGGCTAGCGGGAGCTGGGGCCAACGTCCTGACTTTC.